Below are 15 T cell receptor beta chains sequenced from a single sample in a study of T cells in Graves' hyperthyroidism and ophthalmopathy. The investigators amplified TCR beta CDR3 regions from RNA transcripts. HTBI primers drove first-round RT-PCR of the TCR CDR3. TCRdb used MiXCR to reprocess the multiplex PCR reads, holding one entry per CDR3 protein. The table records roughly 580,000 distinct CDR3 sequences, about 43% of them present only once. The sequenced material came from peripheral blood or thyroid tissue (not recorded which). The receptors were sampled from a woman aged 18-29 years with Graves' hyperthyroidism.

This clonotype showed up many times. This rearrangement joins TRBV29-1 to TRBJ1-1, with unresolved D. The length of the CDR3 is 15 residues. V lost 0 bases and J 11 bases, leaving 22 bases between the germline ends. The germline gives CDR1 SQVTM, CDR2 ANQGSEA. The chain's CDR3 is CSVEEWSGSAFGAFF. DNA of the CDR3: TGCAGCGTTGAAGAGTGGTCTGGCTCTGCCTTCGGGGCTTTCTTT.

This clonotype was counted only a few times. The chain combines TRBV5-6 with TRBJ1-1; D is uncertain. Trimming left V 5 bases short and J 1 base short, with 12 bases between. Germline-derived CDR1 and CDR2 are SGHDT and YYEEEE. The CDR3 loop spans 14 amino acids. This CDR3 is CASSFDYTNTEAFF. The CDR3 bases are TGTGCCAGCAGTTTTGATTACACGAACACTGAAGCTTTCTTT.

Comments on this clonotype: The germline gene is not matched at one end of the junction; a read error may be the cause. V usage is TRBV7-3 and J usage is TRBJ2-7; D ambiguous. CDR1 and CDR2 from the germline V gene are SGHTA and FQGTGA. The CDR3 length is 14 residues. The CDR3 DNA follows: TGCGCCAGCAGCCAGTCCCTTAGCCCGTCCGAGCAGTACTTC. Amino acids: CASSQSLSPSEQYF.

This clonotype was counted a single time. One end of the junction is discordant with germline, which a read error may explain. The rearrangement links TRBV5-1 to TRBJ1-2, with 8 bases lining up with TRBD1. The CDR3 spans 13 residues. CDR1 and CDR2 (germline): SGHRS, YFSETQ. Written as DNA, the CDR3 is TGCACCAGCAGAGTCGACAGGGGATCTGGCTACACCTTC. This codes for CTSRVDRGSGYTF.

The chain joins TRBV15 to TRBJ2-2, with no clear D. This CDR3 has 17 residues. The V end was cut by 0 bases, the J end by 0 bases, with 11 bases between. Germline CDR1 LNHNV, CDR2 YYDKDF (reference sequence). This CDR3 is CATSRDRGSANTGELFF. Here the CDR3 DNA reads TGTGCCACCAGCAGAGATCGTGGCAGCGCGAACACCGGGGAGCTGTTTTTT.

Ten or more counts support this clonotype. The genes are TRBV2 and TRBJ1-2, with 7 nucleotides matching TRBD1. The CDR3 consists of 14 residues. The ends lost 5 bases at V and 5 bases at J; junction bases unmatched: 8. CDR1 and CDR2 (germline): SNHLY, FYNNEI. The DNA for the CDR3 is TGTGCCAGCAGTATAGTCCCGGGACAGTATGGCTACACCTTC. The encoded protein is CASSIVPGQYGYTF.

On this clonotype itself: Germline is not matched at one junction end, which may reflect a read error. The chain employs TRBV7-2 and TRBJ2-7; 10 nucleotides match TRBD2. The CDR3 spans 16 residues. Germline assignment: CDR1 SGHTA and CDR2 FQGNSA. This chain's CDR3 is CASSQVVAGGPYEQYF. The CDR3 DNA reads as TGCGCCAGCAGCCAAGTAGTAGCGGGAGGCCCCTACGAGCAGTACTTC. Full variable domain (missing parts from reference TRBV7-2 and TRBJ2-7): GAGVSQSPSNKVTEKGKDVELRCDPISGHTALYWYRQSLGQGLEFLIYFQGNSAPDKSGLPSDRFSAERTGGSVSTLTIQRTQQEDSAVYLCASSQVVAGGPYEQYFGPGTRLTVT.

The chain's CDR3 is CASSARQGNSPLHF. The CDR3 DNA reads TGTGCCAGCAGTGCTAGACAGGGGAATTCACCCCTCCACTTT. V gene TRBV2 combines with J gene TRBJ1-6, with 8 bases matching TRBD1. CDR1 is SNHLY, CDR2 FYNNEI, per germline. V lost 4 bases to trimming and J lost 7 bases; unmatched junction nucleotides: 3. The CDR3 is made up of 14 amino acids.

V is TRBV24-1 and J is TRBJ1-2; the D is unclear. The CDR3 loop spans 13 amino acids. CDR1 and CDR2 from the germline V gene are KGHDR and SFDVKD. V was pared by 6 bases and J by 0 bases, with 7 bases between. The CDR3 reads CATSLRPNYGYTF. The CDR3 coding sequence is TGTGCCACCAGTTTGCGGCCTAACTATGGCTACACCTTC.

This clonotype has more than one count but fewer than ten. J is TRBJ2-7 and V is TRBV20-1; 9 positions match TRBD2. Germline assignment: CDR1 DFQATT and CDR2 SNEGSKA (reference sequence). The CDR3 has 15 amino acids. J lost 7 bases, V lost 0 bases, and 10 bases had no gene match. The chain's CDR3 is CSARDQASGIYEQYF. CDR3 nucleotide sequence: TGCAGTGCTAGAGATCAGGCTAGCGGGATTTATGAGCAGTACTTC.

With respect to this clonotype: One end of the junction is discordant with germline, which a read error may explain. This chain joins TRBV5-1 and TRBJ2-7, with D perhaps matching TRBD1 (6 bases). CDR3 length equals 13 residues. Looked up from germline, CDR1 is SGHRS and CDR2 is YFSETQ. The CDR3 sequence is CASSTGYTYEQYF. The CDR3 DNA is TGTGCCAGCAGTACAGGGTATACCTACGAGCAGTACTTC.

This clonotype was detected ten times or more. CDR3 coding DNA: TGTGCCAGCAGTGGAGACCCACAGGGGCCCCAGCATTTT. Translation: CASSGDPQGPQHF. J is TRBJ1-5 and V is TRBV6-4; D is possibly TRBD1 (6 bases). V lost 4 bases and J 9 bases, leaving 13 bases between the germline ends. The germline CDR1 and CDR2 sequences are MRHNA and SNTAGT. CDR3 length: 13 amino acids.

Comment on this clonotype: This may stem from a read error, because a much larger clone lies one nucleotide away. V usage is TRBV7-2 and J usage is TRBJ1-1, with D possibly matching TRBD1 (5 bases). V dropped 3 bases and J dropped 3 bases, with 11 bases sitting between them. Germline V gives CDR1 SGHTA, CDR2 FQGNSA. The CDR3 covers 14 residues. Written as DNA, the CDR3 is TGTGCCAGCAGCTTGGGGGAGAAGGACACTGAAGCTTTCTTT. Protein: CASSLGEKDTEAFF.

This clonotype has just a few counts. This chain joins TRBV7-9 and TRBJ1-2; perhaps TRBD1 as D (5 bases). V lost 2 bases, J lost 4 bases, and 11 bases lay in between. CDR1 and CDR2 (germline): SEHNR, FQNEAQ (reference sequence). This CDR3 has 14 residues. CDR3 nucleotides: TGTGCCAGCAGCTTAAGCGGGGGAACCTATGGCTACACCTTC. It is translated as CASSLSGGTYGYTF.

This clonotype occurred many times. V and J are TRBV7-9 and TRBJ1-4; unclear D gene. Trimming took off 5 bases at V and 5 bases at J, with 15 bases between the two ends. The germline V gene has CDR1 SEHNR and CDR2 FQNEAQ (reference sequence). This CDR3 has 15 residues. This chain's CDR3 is CASSPTAGLNEKLFF. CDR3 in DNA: TGTGCCAGCAGCCCCACCGCCGGACTCAATGAAAAACTGTTTTTT. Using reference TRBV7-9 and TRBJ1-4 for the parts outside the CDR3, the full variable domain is DTGVSQNPRHKITKRGQNVTFRCDPISEHNRLYWYRQTLGQGPEFLTYFQNEAQLEKSRLLSDRFSAERPKGSFSTLEIQRTEQGDSAMYLCASSPTAGLNEKLFFGSGTQLSVL.